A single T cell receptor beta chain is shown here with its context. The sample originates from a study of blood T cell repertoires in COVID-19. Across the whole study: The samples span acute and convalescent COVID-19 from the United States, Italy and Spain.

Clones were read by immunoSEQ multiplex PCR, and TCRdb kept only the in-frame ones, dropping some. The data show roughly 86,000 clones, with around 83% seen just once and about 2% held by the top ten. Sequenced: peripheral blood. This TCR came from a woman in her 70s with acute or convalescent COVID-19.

The CDR3 DNA reads TGTGCCAGCAGGCGGGGGGTTCAAAACTATGGCTACACCTTC. It codes for CASRRGVQNYGYTF. The chain has TRBV28 and TRBJ1-2; D possibly corresponds to TRBD1 (5 bases). Trimming stripped 6 bases from V and 2 bases from J, with 13 bases between. The CDR3 runs 14 residues. Germline-derived CDR1 and CDR2 are MDHEN and SYDVKM.